The 8 T cell receptor beta chains listed next were all sequenced from one sample in a study of blood T cell repertoires in COVID-19. Clones were read by immunoSEQ multiplex PCR, and TCRdb kept only the in-frame ones, dropping some. This table holds around 190,000 clones, around four fifths found once. Sequencing used PBMCs or T cells enriched from blood (not recorded which). Receptors were obtained from a man in his forties who had recovered from COVID-19.

The J gene is TRBJ2-7, the V gene TRBV2; no definite D call. CDR1 is SNHLY and CDR2 is FYNNEI in the germline V gene. The CDR3 consists of 14 residues. Deletions cut 1 base from V and 2 bases from J, with 9 bases between. CDR3: CASSEVWRTYEQYF. The CDR3 DNA follows: TGTGCCAGCAGTGAAGTTTGGCGGACCTACGAGCAGTACTTC.

The chain combines TRBV7-6 with TRBJ1-5; 8 bases match TRBD1. The CDR3 extends over 15 amino acids. CDR1 is SGHVS, CDR2 FNYEAQ, per germline. V dropped 3 bases and J dropped 6; count of bases not matched to a gene: 7. DNA of the CDR3: TGTGCCAGCAGCTTGGAGGCAGGGGGCAGTCAGCCCCAGCATTTT. Translating it yields CASSLEAGGSQPQHF. Complete variable domain (other parts from reference TRBV7-6 and TRBJ1-5): GAGVSQSPRYKVTKRGQDVALRCDPISGHVSLYWYRQALGQGPEFLTYFNYEAQQDKSGLPNDRFSAERPEGSISTLTIQRTEQRDSAMYRCASSLEAGGSQPQHFGDGTRLSIL.

The chain is built from TRBV9 and TRBJ2-3; D is unresolved. The germline CDR1 and CDR2 sequences are SGDLS and YYNGEE. Deletions cut 0 bases from V and 2 bases from J, with 13 bases between. The CDR3 consists of 16 residues. CDR3 residues: CASSVGSNRNTDTQYF. CDR3 in DNA: TGTGCCAGCAGCGTAGGATCAAACAGAAACACAGATACGCAGTATTTT.

CDR3 DNA: TGTGCCAGCAGCCTACCGGGACAGGGTCAGTGGGAGGCCAACGTCCTGACTTTC. The encoded protein is CASSLPGQGQWEANVLTF. The chain carries TRBV7-3 and TRBJ2-6; 9 nucleotides align to TRBD1. The length of the CDR3 is 18 residues. Per the germline V gene, CDR1 is SGHTA and CDR2 is FQGTGA. The V gene end was trimmed by 5 bases and the J gene end by 6 bases; junction bases not matched to a gene: 14. The whole variable domain, filled in from reference TRBV7-3 and TRBJ2-6, reads GAGVSQTPSNKVTEKGKYVELRCDPISGHTALYWYRQSLGQGPEFLIYFQGTGAADDSGLPNDRFFAVRPEGSVSTLKIQRTERGDSAVYLCASSLPGQGQWEANVLTFGAGSRLTVL.

The V gene is TRBV28, the J gene TRBJ2-7; D is possibly TRBD1 (5 bases). The V gene's germline CDR1 is MDHEN and CDR2 SYDVKM. CDR3 length: 16 amino acids. The V gene lost 4 bases and the J gene lost 1 base, with 17 bases spanning the gap. The CDR3 sequence: CASSYWPKTDSYEQYF. CDR3 DNA sequence: TGTGCCAGCAGTTACTGGCCTAAGACAGATTCCTACGAGCAGTACTTC.

The chain uses TRBV7-3 and TRBJ2-3, with TRBD2 matching over 11 bases. The CDR3 sequence is 15 residues long. The germline gives CDR1 SGHTA, CDR2 FQGTGA. The junction had 8 bases not matched to a gene; V was cut back by 5 bases and J by 7 bases. CDR3 amino acids: CASSRTGLAENTQYF. CDR3 nucleotides: TGTGCCAGCAGCAGAACGGGACTAGCGGAAAATACGCAGTATTTT.

This clone was observed a single time. The chain links TRBV19 to TRBJ1-1; no reliable D call. This CDR3 is built from 14 residues. V was clipped by 2 bases and J by 2 bases, with 9 bases between them. The germline CDR1 and CDR2 sequences are LNHDA and SQIVND (reference sequence). CDR3 coding DNA: TGTGCCAGTAGTATATGGGGAGGAAACACTGAAGCTTTCTTT. Amino acids: CASSIWGGNTEAFF. The entire variable domain, with the rest obtained from reference TRBV19 and TRBJ1-1, is as follows: DGGITQSPKYLFRKEGQNVTLSCEQNLNHDAMYWYRQDPGQGLRLIYYSQIVNDFQKGDIAEGYSVSREKKESFPLTVTSAQKNPTAFYLCASSIWGGNTEAFFGQGTRLTVV.

The chain employs TRBV9 and TRBJ2-5; no reliable D call. The V end was cut by 0 bases, the J end by 2 bases, with 8 bases between. The germline V gene encodes CDR1 SGDLS and CDR2 YYNGEE. The length of the CDR3 is 14 residues. CDR3 residues: CASSVEGGQETQYF. DNA for the CDR3: TGTGCCAGCAGCGTAGAAGGCGGTCAAGAGACCCAGTACTTC.